Below are 10 T cell receptor beta chains sequenced from a single sample in a study of shared clonotypes between healthy human individuals. Profiling relied on immunoSEQ multiplex PCR, and the TCRdb table lists in-frame clones only, not all of them. The table shows over 1.5 million clones, with 98% occurring only once. The source material was naive CD4+ T cells sorted from blood. Subset of the sample: CD45RA+ positively selected. The receptors were gathered from a man younger than 40 in good health.

The chain has TRBV2 and TRBJ1-5; 7 bases map to TRBD1. V gave up 7 bases and J gave up 4 bases; unmatched junction bases: 10. This CDR3 contains 15 residues. In germline, CDR1 is SNHLY, CDR2 FYNNEI. DNA for the CDR3: TGTGCCAGCATTAACGACAGGGCGGGTAATCAGCCCCAGCATTTT. Its protein is CASINDRAGNQPQHF.

The chain links TRBV7-2 to TRBJ2-3, with D perhaps assigned TRBD1 or TRBD2 (5 bases each). The CDR3 loop spans 18 amino acids. V was cut by 2 bases and J by 2 bases, with 20 bases left in between. Germline CDR1 is SGHTA and CDR2 is FQGNSA. The CDR3 DNA reads TGTGCCAGCAGCTTACCCCCATCGGGACGATGGATCACAGATACGCAGTATTTT. This translates into CASSLPPSGRWITDTQYF.

The J gene is TRBJ2-7, the V gene TRBV14; 7 bases align to TRBD2. In germline, CDR1 is SGHDN, CDR2 FVKESK. The V segment lost 4 bases and the J segment 3 bases; nucleotides outside the gene matches: 12. The CDR3 is made up of 16 amino acids. CDR3 region: CASSPPSASGLYEQYF. In DNA form, the CDR3 reads TGTGCCAGCAGCCCCCCTTCGGCTAGCGGCCTCTACGAGCAGTACTTC. The full variable domain, with the rest looked up from reference TRBV14 and TRBJ2-7, is EAGVTQFPSHSVIEKGQTVTLRCDPISGHDNLYWYRRVMGKEIKFLLHFVKESKQDESGMPNNRFLAERTGGTYSTLKVQPAELEDSGVYFCASSPPSASGLYEQYFGPGTRLTVT.

The rearrangement joins TRBV27 to TRBJ2-7; TRBD2 aligns across 7 bases. The V gene's germline CDR1 is MNHEY and CDR2 SMNVEV (reference sequence). J lost 0 bases, V lost 5 bases, and 16 bases had no gene match. There are 18 residues in the CDR3. CDR3: CASSIQIPLGGSSYEQYF. CDR3 bases: TGTGCCAGCAGTATCCAAATCCCTTTAGGCGGGAGCTCCTACGAGCAGTACTTC.

This chain connects TRBV5-1 to TRBJ1-1; TRBD1 aligns across 8 bases. V shed 4 bases and J 0 bases; nucleotides not matched to a gene: 8. The CDR3 sequence is 16 residues long. Germline V gene lookup returns CDR1 SGHRS and CDR2 YFSETQ. For the CDR3, the DNA is TGCGCCAGCAGCCGGACAGGGAATTTAGTGAACACTGAAGCTTTCTTT. Its translation is CASSRTGNLVNTEAFF.

The CDR3 is CSVGWGGVYEQYF. In DNA, the CDR3 is TGCAGCGTTGGGTGGGGAGGGGTCTACGAGCAGTACTTC. V usage is TRBV29-1 and J usage is TRBJ2-7; 7 nucleotides match TRBD2. With 4 bases clipped from V and 3 bases from J, the junction kept 6 bases outside the gene matches. The CDR3 has 13 amino acids. CDR1 and CDR2 from the germline V gene are SQVTM and ANQGSEA.

The rearrangement joins TRBV19 to TRBJ2-5, with TRBD1 identical over 8 bases. After removal of 3 bases from V and 4 bases from J, the junction contained 7 bases not matched to a gene. This CDR3 has 15 residues. Germline values: CDR1 LNHDA, CDR2 SQIVND (reference sequence). The CDR3 DNA is TGTGCCAGTAGTATTCGGGACAGGTCGGGAGAGACCCAGTACTTC. Its translation is CASSIRDRSGETQYF.

The chain recombines TRBV6-6 with TRBJ2-5; D remains ambiguous. V lost 10 bases to trimming and J lost 5 bases, with 14 bases between them. The germline CDR1 and CDR2 sequences are MNHNY and SVGAGI (reference sequence). The CDR3 is made up of 12 amino acids. The CDR3 DNA follows: TGTGCCACCGGAAAGGGTTGGGAGACCCAGTACTTC. It codes for CATGKGWETQYF.

This chain joins TRBV5-4 and TRBJ2-1; 7 positions agree with TRBD1. Germline lookup yields CDR1 SGHNT and CDR2 YYREEE (reference sequence). V dropped 2 bases and J dropped 3; count of bases not matched to a gene: 2. The CDR3 is 14 residues long. In DNA form, the CDR3 reads TGTGCCAGCAGCTTAGGGGGCGGCTACAATGAGCAGTTCTTC. It yields the protein CASSLGGGYNEQFF.

The chain is built from TRBV18 and TRBJ2-5, with D perhaps matching TRBD1 (5 bases). CDR1 is KGHSH and CDR2 is LQKENI in the germline V gene. The V end lost 3 bases, the J end lost 5 bases, and 13 bases lay between the germline ends. The CDR3 loop spans 14 amino acids. CDR3 DNA sequence: TGTGCCAGCTCACCCCCGTCAGGGTTTGAGACCCAGTACTTC. This gives the protein CASSPPSGFETQYF.